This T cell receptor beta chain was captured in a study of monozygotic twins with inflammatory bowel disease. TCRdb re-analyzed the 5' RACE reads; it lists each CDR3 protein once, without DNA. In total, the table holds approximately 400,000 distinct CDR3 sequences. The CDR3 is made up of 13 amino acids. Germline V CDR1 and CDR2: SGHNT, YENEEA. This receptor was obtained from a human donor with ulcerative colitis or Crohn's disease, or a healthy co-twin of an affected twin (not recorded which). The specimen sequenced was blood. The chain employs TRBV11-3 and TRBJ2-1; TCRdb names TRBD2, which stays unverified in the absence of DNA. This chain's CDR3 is CASSQSPEGEQFF.